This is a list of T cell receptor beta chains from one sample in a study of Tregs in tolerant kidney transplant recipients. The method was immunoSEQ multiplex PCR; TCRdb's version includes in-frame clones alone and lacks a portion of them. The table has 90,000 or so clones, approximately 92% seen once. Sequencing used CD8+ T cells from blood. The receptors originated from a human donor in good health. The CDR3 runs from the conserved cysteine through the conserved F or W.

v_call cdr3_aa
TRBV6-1 CASSESGEAFF
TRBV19 CASSIRTEPYEQYF
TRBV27 CASSPSLAGGLYNEQFF
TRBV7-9 CASSFDRAGSSYEQYF
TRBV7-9 CASSSPTGRRDEQYF
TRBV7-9 CASSPRQTDTQYF
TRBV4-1 CASSQERGNEQFF
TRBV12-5 CASAPAGGYEQYF
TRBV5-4 CASSWGLVLSEQFF
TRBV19 CASSGIWAGAYNEQFF
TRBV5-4 CASSLEGGGYEQYF
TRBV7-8 CASSPGQGPGETQYF
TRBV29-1 CSVADRDNYGYTF
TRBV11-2 CASSLGGTYGYTF
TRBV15 CATSRSGDSSGANVLTF
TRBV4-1 CASSQEVVPREQYF
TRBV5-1 CASSPYPPYDRGPGELFF
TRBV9 CASSVRGNVLPTYNEQFF
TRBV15 CATSVRLAKNIQYF
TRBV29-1 CSDSDRDYGYTF
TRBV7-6 CASSPGGQPQHF